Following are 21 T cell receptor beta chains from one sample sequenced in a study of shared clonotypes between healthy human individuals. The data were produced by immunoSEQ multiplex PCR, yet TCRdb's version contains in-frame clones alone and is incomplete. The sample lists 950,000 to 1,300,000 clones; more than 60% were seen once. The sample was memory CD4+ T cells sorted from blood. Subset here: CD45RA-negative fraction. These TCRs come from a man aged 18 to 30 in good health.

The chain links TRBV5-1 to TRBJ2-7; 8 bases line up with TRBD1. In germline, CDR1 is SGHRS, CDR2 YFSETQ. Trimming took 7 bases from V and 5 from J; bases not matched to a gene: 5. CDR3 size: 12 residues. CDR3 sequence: CASSQGADEQYF. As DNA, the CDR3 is TGCGCCAGCTCGCAGGGGGCCGACGAGCAGTACTTC.

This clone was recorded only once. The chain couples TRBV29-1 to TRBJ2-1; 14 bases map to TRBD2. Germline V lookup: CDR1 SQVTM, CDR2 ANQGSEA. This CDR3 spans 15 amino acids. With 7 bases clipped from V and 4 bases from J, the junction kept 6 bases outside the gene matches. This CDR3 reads CSASGLAGVYNEQFF. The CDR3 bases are TGCAGCGCGTCGGGACTAGCGGGAGTATACAATGAGCAGTTCTTC.

CDR3 region: CASSPLTGANQPQHF. The CDR3 region has the DNA TGTGCCAGCAGCCCTCTGACAGGGGCCAATCAGCCCCAGCATTTT. J is TRBJ1-5 and V is TRBV7-2; 8 nucleotides align to TRBD1. Looked up from germline, CDR1 is SGHTA and CDR2 is FQGNSA. Unmatched junction bases numbered 6, after V lost 5 bases and J lost 3 bases. There are 15 residues in the CDR3.

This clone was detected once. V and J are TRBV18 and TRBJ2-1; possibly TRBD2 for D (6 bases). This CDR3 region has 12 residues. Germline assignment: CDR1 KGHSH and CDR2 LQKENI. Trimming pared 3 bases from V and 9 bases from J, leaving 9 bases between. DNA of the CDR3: TGTGCCAGCTCACCGGACTACCTTGAGCAGTTCTTC. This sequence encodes CASSPDYLEQFF.

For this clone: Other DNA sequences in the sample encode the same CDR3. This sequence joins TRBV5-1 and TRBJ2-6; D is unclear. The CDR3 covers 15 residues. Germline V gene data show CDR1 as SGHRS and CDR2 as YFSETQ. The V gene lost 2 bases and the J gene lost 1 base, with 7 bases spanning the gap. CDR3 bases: TGCGCCAGCAGCTTAACCGGATCTGGGGCCAACGTCCTGACTTTC. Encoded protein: CASSLTGSGANVLTF.

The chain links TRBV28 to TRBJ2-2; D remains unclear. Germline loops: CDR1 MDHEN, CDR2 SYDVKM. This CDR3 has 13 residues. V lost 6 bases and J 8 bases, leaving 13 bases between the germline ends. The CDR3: CASRPNPVGELFF. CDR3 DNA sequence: TGTGCCAGCAGGCCTAACCCGGTGGGGGAGCTGTTTTTT.

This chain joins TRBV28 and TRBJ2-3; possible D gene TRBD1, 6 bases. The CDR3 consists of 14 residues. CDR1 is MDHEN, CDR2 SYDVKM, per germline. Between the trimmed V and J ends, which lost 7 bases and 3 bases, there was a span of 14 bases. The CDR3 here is CASTPLRGTDTQYF. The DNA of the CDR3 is TGTGCCAGCACCCCCCTGAGGGGGACAGATACGCAGTATTTT.

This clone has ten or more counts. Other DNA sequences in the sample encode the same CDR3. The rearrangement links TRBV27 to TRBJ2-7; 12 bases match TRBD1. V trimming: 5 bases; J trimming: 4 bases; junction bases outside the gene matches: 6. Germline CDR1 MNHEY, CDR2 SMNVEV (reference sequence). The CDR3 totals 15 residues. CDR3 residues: CASSLRDRGLYEQYF. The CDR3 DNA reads TGTGCCAGCAGTCTACGGGACAGGGGGCTGTACGAGCAGTACTTC.

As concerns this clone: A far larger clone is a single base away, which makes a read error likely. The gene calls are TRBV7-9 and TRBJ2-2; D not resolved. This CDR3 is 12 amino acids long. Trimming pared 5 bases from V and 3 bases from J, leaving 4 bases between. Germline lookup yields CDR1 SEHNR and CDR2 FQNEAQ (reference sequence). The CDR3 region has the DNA TGTGCCAGCAGCGGGGACACCGGGGAGCTGTTTTTT. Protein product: CASSGDTGELFF.

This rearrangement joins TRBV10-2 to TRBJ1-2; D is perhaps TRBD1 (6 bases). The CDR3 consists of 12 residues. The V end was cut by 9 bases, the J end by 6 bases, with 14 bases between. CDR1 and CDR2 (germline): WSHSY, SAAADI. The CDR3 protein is CASGGQGNGYTF. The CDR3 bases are TGCGCCAGTGGCGGGCAGGGGAATGGCTACACCTTC.

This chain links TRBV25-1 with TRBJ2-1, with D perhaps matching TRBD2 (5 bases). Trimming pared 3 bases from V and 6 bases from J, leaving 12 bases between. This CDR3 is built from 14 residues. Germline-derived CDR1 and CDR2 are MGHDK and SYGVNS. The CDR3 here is CASSDPSRGNEQFF. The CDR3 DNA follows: TGTGCCAGCAGTGATCCTAGTCGGGGCAATGAGCAGTTCTTC.

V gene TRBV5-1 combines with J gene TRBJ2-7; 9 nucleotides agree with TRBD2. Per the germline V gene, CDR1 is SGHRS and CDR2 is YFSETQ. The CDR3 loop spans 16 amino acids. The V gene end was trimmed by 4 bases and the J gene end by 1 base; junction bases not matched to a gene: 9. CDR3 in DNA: TGCGCCAGCAGCGACGTCAGACTAGCGGCATCCTACGAGCAGTACTTC. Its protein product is CASSDVRLAASYEQYF. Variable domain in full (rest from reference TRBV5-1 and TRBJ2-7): KAGVTQTPRYLIKTRGQQVTLSCSPISGHRSVSWYQQTPGQGLQFLFEYFSETQRNKGNFPGRFSGRQFSNSRSEMNVSTLELGDSALYLCASSDVRLAASYEQYFGPGTRLTVT.

CDR3 sequence: CASSAGDSSYNEQFF. In nucleotides, the CDR3 is TGTGCCAGCAGCGCGGGGGACAGCTCCTACAATGAGCAGTTCTTC. This chain uses TRBV11-3 with TRBJ2-1; TRBD1 or TRBD2 may be the D gene (7 bases each). There are 15 residues in the CDR3. The germline CDR1 and CDR2 sequences are SGHNT and YENEEA. V gave up 5 bases and J gave up 0 bases, with 11 bases separating them.

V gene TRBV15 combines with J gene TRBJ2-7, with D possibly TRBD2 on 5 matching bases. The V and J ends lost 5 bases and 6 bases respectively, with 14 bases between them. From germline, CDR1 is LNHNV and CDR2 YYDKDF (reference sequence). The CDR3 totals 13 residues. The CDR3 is CATSLYGNFEQYF. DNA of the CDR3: TGTGCCACCAGCTTATACGGGAACTTCGAGCAGTACTTC.

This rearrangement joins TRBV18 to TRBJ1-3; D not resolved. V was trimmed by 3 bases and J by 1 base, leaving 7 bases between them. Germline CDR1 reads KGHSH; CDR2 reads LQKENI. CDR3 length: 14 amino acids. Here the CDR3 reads CASSPGGSGNTIYF. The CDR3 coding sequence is TGTGCCAGCTCACCTGGTGGGTCTGGAAACACCATATATTTT. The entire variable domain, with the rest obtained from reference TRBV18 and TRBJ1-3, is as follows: NAGVMQNPRHLVRRRGQEARLRCSPMKGHSHVYWYRQLPEEGLKFMVYLQKENIIDESGMPKERFSAEFPKEGPSILRIQQVVRGDSAAYFCASSPGGSGNTIYFGEGSWLTVV.

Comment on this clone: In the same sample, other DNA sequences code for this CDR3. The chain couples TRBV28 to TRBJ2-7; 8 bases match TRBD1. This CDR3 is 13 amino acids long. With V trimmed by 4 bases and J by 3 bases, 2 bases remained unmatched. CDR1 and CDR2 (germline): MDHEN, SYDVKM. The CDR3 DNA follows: TGTGCCAGCAGTTCAGGACAGGGCTACGAGCAGTACTTC. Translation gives CASSSGQGYEQYF.

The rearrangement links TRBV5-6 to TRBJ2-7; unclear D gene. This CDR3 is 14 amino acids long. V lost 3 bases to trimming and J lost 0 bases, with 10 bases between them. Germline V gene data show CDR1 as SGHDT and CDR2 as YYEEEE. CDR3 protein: CASSWREISYEQYF. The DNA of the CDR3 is TGTGCCAGCAGCTGGAGAGAAATCTCCTACGAGCAGTACTTC.

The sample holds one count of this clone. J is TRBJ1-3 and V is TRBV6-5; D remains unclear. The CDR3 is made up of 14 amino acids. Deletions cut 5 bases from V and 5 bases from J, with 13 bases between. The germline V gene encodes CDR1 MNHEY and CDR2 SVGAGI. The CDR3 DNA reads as TGTGCCAGCAGTCCCCGAGGGAGTAGAAACACCATATATTTT. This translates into CASSPRGSRNTIYF.

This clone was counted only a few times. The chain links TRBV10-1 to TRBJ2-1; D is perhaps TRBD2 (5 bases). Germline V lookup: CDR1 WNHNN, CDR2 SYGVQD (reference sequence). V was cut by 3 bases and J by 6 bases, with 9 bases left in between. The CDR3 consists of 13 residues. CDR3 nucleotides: TGCGCCAGCAGTGACCTCACTAGCAATGAGCAGTTCTTC. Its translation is CASSDLTSNEQFF.

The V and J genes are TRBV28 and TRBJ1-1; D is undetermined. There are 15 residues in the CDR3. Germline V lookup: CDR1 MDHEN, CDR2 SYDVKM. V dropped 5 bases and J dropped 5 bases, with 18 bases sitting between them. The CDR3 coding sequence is TGTGCCAGCAGTCCTACGTCGGCCGGGAGGACTGAAGCTTTCTTT. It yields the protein CASSPTSAGRTEAFF. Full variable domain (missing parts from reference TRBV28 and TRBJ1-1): DVKVTQSSRYLVKRTGEKVFLECVQDMDHENMFWYRQDPGLGLRLIYFSYDVKMKEKGDIPEGYSVSREKKERFSLILESASTNQTSMYLCASSPTSAGRTEAFFGQGTRLTVV.

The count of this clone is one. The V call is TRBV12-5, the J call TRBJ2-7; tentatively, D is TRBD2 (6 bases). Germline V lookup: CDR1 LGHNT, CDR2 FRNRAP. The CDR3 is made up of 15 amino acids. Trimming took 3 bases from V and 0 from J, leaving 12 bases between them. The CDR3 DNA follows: TGTGCTAGTGGTTTCGGGGGAACGGGCTCCTACGAGCAGTACTTC. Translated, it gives CASGFGGTGSYEQYF.